The present TCR beta chain was sequenced within a study of blood T cell repertoires in COVID-19. Those who participated ranged in age from 18 to 89 years and resided in about two dozen US areas. The table came from immunoSEQ multiplex PCR; TCRdb's copy has only in-frame clones and leaves some out. The table records hundreds of thousands of clones, roughly 80% of them present only once. The sequence was collected from a man in his forties who had been exposed to COVID-19. The sequenced sample consisted of PBMCs or T cells enriched from blood (not recorded which).

The CDR3 here is CASSHGQGYGYTF. The CDR3 nucleotides read TGTGCCAGCAGTCACGGACAGGGGTATGGCTACACCTTC. The V gene is TRBV12-3 or TRBV12-4, the J gene TRBJ1-2; TRBD1 matches 9 bases. The CDR3 runs 13 residues. The junction had 3 bases not matched to a gene; V was cut back by 5 bases and J by 5 bases.